This TCR beta chain stems from a study of radiation and T cells in renal cell carcinoma. Study results and caveats: From baseline, blood top tumor clonotypes peaked at 2 weeks post-radiation.

Time point denoted: blood 4 weeks post-SBRT, at nephrectomy. This sample's treatment: 15 Gy SBRT to primary tumor, nephrectomy 4 weeks later. Nephrectomy followed 15 Gy stereotactic body radiation by 4 weeks. Radiation-treated patients gave blood at baseline, week 2 and week 4. The patient's renal cell carcinoma had clear cell pathology. Trimming took 5 bases from V and 6 from J, leaving 17 bases between them. The CDR3 loop spans 15 amino acids. Germline CDR1 is SGHVS and CDR2 is FQNEAQ. In the case of this clone: Its antigen is not identified.

Sequenced by immunoSEQ multiplex PCR; TCRdb stores in-frame clones only, minus some. The sample lists roughly 170,000 clones, 88% occurring once. The material sequenced was blood, taken from a patient whose treatment included radiotherapy and nephrectomy. The clonotype comes from a woman aged 50 to 65 with renal cell carcinoma. The chain carries TRBV7-8 and TRBJ2-1; weak D call: TRBD2 (5 bases). The CDR3 nucleotides read TGTGCCAGCAGCCCCCATCTAGCCCGCTCCAATGAGCAGTTCTTC. It encodes CASSPHLARSNEQFF.